This entry describes one TCR beta chain. Its cognate antigen is unknown. The J segment lost 3 bases and the V segment lost 2 bases, leaving 4 bases of the junction unmatched. This CDR3 is 16 amino acids long. CDR1 is LGHDT and CDR2 is YNNKEL in the germline V gene (reference sequence). This sample was included in a study of blood T cells in healthy people across ages. The authors ran a second PCR of 7 to 11 cycles using a sample-barcoded 5' primer and a J-beta primer mix. In TCRdb, the 5' RACE reads were re-called with MiXCR into one record per CDR3 protein. The sample lists hundreds of thousands of distinct CDR3 sequences, roughly 43% occurring once. Broader study findings: The unknown donor CMV status may have confounded expanded clonotype changes.

Russia was home to the donors, healthy Caucasian individuals aged roughly 6 to 100. The source material was blood. This TCR derives from a woman aged 60-75 years in good health. V usage is TRBV3-1 and J usage is TRBJ2-3, with TRBD2 identical over 11 bases. The CDR3 spells CASSQLAGGTTDTQYF. The CDR3 DNA follows: TGTGCCAGCAGCCAATTAGCGGGGGGGACGACAGATACGCAGTATTTT.